One and the same sample provided the 23 T cell receptor beta chains below, sequenced in a study of T-cell memory formation after mild COVID-19. TCRdb called the 5' RACE reads again in MiXCR, with one record for every CDR3 protein. In the table there are tens of thousands of distinct CDR3 sequences, 9.5% to 15% of which are singletons. Material: PBMCs or a T cell subset sorted from them (not recorded which). These receptors were collected from a man between 18 and 29 years old who had mild COVID-19 (a few samples of this study predate the infection). Cell type and time point are not known.

This sequence joins TRBV18 and TRBJ2-5, with D possibly being TRBD2 (5 bases). CDR3 length: 14 amino acids. The germline gives CDR1 KGHSH, CDR2 LQKENI. The V gene lost 1 base and the J gene lost 4 bases, with 10 bases spanning the gap. In DNA form, the CDR3 reads TGTGCCAGCTCACCACTGGGAAGCGGAGAGACCCAGTACTTC. Protein product: CASSPLGSGETQYF.

The CDR3 sequence: CASSFAEGQPQHF. CDR3 nucleotide sequence: TGTGCCAGCAGTTTTGCAGAGGGTCAGCCCCAGCATTTT. The rearrangement joins TRBV12-3 or TRBV12-4 to TRBJ1-5, with D unclear. The CDR3 consists of 13 residues. Between the trimmed V and J ends, which lost 3 bases and 6 bases, there was a span of 9 bases.

This clonotype has ten or more counts. The V gene is TRBV10-3, the J gene TRBJ2-7; D is uncertain. The length of the CDR3 is 12 residues. The germline CDR1 and CDR2 sequences are ENHRY and SYGVKD. V was clipped by 8 bases and J by 7 bases, with 15 bases between them. The CDR3 region is CAIAGDAGEQYV. CDR3 in DNA: TGTGCCATCGCAGGTGACGCTGGGGAGCAGTACGTC.

This clonotype came up a few times. The V gene is TRBV7-8, the J gene TRBJ2-4; no clear D gene. Trimming took off 1 base at V and 0 bases at J, with 13 bases between the two ends. Germline V gene lookup returns CDR1 SGHVS and CDR2 FQNEAQ. The CDR3 has 17 residues. The CDR3 spells CASSLVGVSIAKNIQYF. CDR3 nucleotide sequence: TGTGCCAGCAGCTTAGTTGGAGTTTCTATAGCCAAAAACATTCAGTACTTC.

This clonotype was seen many times. The chain links TRBV20-1 to TRBJ2-7; 9 nucleotides match TRBD2. The germline V gene encodes CDR1 DFQATT and CDR2 SNEGSKA (reference sequence). V shed 5 bases and J 6 bases; nucleotides not matched to a gene: 8. This CDR3 has 13 amino acids. The CDR3 DNA reads as TGCAGTGCTGGTCGCGGGGGGGCAGGCGAGCAGTACTTC. Translated, it gives CSAGRGGAGEQYF.

V usage is TRBV4-1 and J usage is TRBJ2-1; TRBD2 aligns across 10 bases. The junction had 3 bases not matched to a gene; V was cut back by 2 bases and J by 2 bases. CDR1 is MGHRA, CDR2 YSYEKL, per germline. There are 16 residues in the CDR3. This CDR3 is CASSQFLAGAYNEQFF. CDR3 coding DNA: TGCGCCAGCAGCCAATTCCTAGCGGGAGCCTACAATGAGCAGTTCTTC.

This clonotype came up a few times. The chain employs TRBV9 and TRBJ2-1; maybe TRBD2 (7 bases). The germline V and J ends were trimmed by 0 bases and 9 bases, with 19 bases remaining between them. The CDR3 covers 16 residues. CDR1 and CDR2 from the germline V gene are SGDLS and YYNGEE. In nucleotides, the CDR3 is TGTGCCAGCAGCGTAGCCGAGTGGGGGCCGGGAGGTGAGCAGTTCTTC. Amino acid sequence: CASSVAEWGPGGEQFF. The full variable domain, completed using reference TRBV9 and TRBJ2-1, is DSGVTQTPKHLITATGQRVTLRCSPRSGDLSVYWYQQSLDQGLQFLIQYYNGEERAKGNILERFSAQQFPDLHSELNLSSLELGDSALYFCASSVAEWGPGGEQFFGPGTRLTVL.

V is TRBV2 and J is TRBJ1-2; a weak D match, TRBD1 (6 bases). The CDR3 length is 11 residues. The V end lost 7 bases, the J end lost 3 bases, and 6 bases lay between the germline ends. The germline V gene encodes CDR1 SNHLY and CDR2 FYNNEI. This chain's CDR3 is CASNRDYGYTF. The CDR3 nucleotides are TGTGCCAGCAACAGGGACTATGGCTACACCTTC. The full variable domain, rest sourced from reference TRBV2 and TRBJ1-2, is EPEVTQTPSHQVTQMGQEVILRCVPISNHLYFYWYRQILGQKVEFLVSFYNNEISEKSEIFDDQFSVERPDGSNFTLKIRSTKLEDSAMYFCASNRDYGYTFGSGTRLTVV.

This rearrangement joins TRBV7-2 to TRBJ2-3; TRBD1 or TRBD2 may be the D gene (5 bases each). This CDR3 region has 16 residues. Germline CDR1 SGHTA, CDR2 FQGNSA. V was trimmed by 0 bases and J by 5 bases, leaving 15 bases between them. CDR3 protein: CASSLAPQRGRDTQYF. CDR3 DNA sequence: TGTGCCAGCAGCTTAGCGCCCCAGAGGGGCAGAGATACGCAGTATTTT.

The rearrangement joins TRBV7-3 to TRBJ2-7; tentative D call: TRBD1 (5 bases). CDR1 is SGHTA and CDR2 is FQGTGA in the germline V gene. The CDR3 is 16 amino acids. Trimming left V 4 bases short and J 5 bases short, with 21 bases between. CDR3 sequence reads: CASSSSYSPSTDEQYF. DNA of the CDR3: TGTGCCAGCAGCTCCTCCTACTCCCCCTCGACAGACGAGCAGTACTTC.

The chain joins TRBV29-1 to TRBJ1-1; D call uncertain. Germline V CDR1 and CDR2: SQVTM, ANQGSEA. The CDR3 runs to 15 residues. V dropped 2 bases and J dropped 5 bases, with 18 bases sitting between them. CDR3 nucleotides: TGCAGCGTTGAAACCACCCCGGGGTTAAGGACTGAAGCTTTCTTT. Translated: CSVETTPGLRTEAFF.

In its sample, this clonotype was seen once. This may be a read error: a much more frequent sequence differs by one nucleotide. This sequence joins TRBV11-2 and TRBJ2-7; D gene uncertain. V lost 0 bases and J lost 1, with 4 bases in between. Germline V gene sequence: CDR1 SGHAT, CDR2 FQNNGV. CDR3 length: 13 residues. The CDR3 protein is CASSLELSYEQYV. CDR3 nucleotides: TGTGCCAGCAGCTTAGAATTATCCTACGAGCAGTACGTC.

This clonotype was counted a few times. The junction and the germline gene differ at one end; a read error may be behind it. The gene calls are TRBV7-7 and TRBJ2-5; 11 bases align to TRBD1. Germline V lookup: CDR1 SSHAT, CDR2 FNYEAQ (reference sequence). This CDR3 contains 15 residues. CDR3 protein: CASSSGTGGDLAQYF. CDR3 coding DNA: TGTGCTAGCAGCTCCGGGACAGGGGGGGATTTAGCCCAGTACTTC.

This clonotype was detected a few times. This sequence joins TRBV7-2 and TRBJ2-5; TRBD2 matches 10 bases. This CDR3 region has 15 residues. Trimming cost V 5 bases and J 2 bases; bases outside gene matches: 5. From germline, CDR1 is SGHTA and CDR2 FQGNSA. The CDR3 nucleotides are TGTGCCAGCAGCGCTACTAGCGGGGTTCAAGAGACCCAGTACTTC. Translating it yields CASSATSGVQETQYF.

This clonotype occurred many times. V is TRBV7-9 and J is TRBJ2-2; possibly TRBD2 for D (5 bases). Germline CDR1 SEHNR, CDR2 FQNEAQ (reference sequence). The CDR3 length is 13 residues. V was cut by 4 bases and J by 7 bases, with 10 bases left in between. CDR3 DNA: TGTGCCAGCAGCTCGCTAGGAGGCGGGGAGCTGTTTTTT. Encoded protein: CASSSLGGGELFF.

In its sample, this clonotype was seen many times. V is TRBV20-1 and J is TRBJ2-7; 9 positions agree with TRBD1. The CDR3 is made up of 14 amino acids. Germline V gives CDR1 DFQATT, CDR2 SNEGSKA (reference sequence). The CDR3 here is CSVMRQGVSYEQYF. DNA of the CDR3: TGCAGCGTTATGCGACAGGGGGTCTCCTACGAGCAGTACTTC.

In its sample, this clonotype was seen a few times. The chain has TRBV29-1 and TRBJ2-7, with a tentative D call TRBD1 (5 bases). Germline V gene sequence: CDR1 SQVTM, CDR2 ANQGSEA. This CDR3 is 15 amino acids long. Trimming cost V 3 bases and J 2 bases, with 17 bases left between them. The CDR3 DNA reads TGCAGCGTTGACAGGGCGATCCGCCGGGCCTACGAGCAGTACGTC. Translated: CSVDRAIRRAYEQYV.

This clonotype turned up a few times. The V and J genes are TRBV12-3 or TRBV12-4 and TRBJ1-1; D is undetermined. CDR3 length: 13 amino acids. The germline V and J ends were trimmed by 3 bases and 1 base, with 6 bases remaining between them. The CDR3 loop is CASSFSENTEAFF. In nucleotides, the CDR3 is TGTGCCAGCAGTTTTTCAGAGAACACTGAAGCTTTCTTT.

The chain joins TRBV7-2 to TRBJ1-5, with D unresolved. V gave up 4 bases and J gave up 2 bases, with 15 bases separating them. Per the germline V gene, CDR1 is SGHTA and CDR2 is FQGNSA. CDR3 size: 16 residues. CDR3 in amino acids: CASSSGVAIGNQPQHF. For the CDR3, the DNA is TGTGCCAGCAGCTCCGGTGTGGCAATAGGCAATCAGCCCCAGCATTTT.

Ten or more counts support this clonotype. This chain joins TRBV11-2 and TRBJ1-2, with unresolved D. The germline V gene encodes CDR1 SGHAT and CDR2 FQNNGV. V was pared by 1 base and J by 0 bases, with 6 bases between. CDR3 size: 14 residues. The CDR3 reads CASSLGLANYGYTF. Here the CDR3 DNA reads TGTGCCAGCAGCTTAGGTCTGGCTAACTATGGCTACACCTTC.

There are a few counts of this clonotype. The CDR3 region is CASRTGTWTKGQYF. The CDR3 DNA follows: TGTGCCAGCAGAACCGGGACATGGACGAAAGGGCAGTACTTC. This chain links TRBV6-2 or TRBV6-3 with TRBJ2-7; D may be TRBD1 (6 bases). V lost 6 bases and J lost 9, with 21 bases in between. The CDR3 consists of 14 residues. Germline loops: CDR1 MNHEY, CDR2 SVGEGT.

This clonotype appeared a few times. V and J are TRBV29-1 and TRBJ2-5; 7 nucleotides line up with TRBD2. Germline assignment: CDR1 SQVTM and CDR2 ANQGSEA. The CDR3 is 15 residues long. V was clipped by 0 bases and J by 2 bases; unmatched bases: 6. The CDR3 is CSVEDGRGDQETQYF. CDR3 DNA: TGCAGCGTTGAAGATGGGAGGGGCGATCAAGAGACCCAGTACTTC.

The chain couples TRBV19 to TRBJ2-3, with D possibly called TRBD1 or TRBD2 (5 bases each). The V and J ends lost 3 bases and 5 bases respectively, with 12 bases between them. From germline, CDR1 is LNHDA and CDR2 SQIVND (reference sequence). The CDR3 is 14 residues long. CDR3 protein: CASSMGPFQDTQYF. The CDR3 nucleotides read TGTGCCAGTAGTATGGGACCTTTTCAAGATACGCAGTATTTT. Using reference TRBV19 and TRBJ2-3 for the parts outside the CDR3, the full variable domain is DGGITQSPKYLFRKEGQNVTLSCEQNLNHDAMYWYRQDPGQGLRLIYYSQIVNDFQKGDIAEGYSVSREKKESFPLTVTSAQKNPTAFYLCASSMGPFQDTQYFGPGTRLTVL.